The 6 T cell receptor beta chains given below trace back to one sample, sequenced in a study of blood T cell repertoires in COVID-19. Profiled with immunoSEQ multiplex PCR; TCRdb holds only in-frame clones, not every one. The sample lists about 310,000 clones, about 85% seen once, with about 2.3% in the top ten. Material: peripheral blood. These TCRs come from a young man with active or convalescent COVID-19.

This chain uses TRBV5-1 with TRBJ1-1; D is perhaps TRBD1 (5 bases). With 0 bases removed from V and 4 bases from J, the gap between germline ends came to 13 bases. This CDR3 comprises 15 residues. The V gene's germline CDR1 is SGHRS and CDR2 YFSETQ. The CDR3 bases are TGCGCCAGCAGCTTGGAAGGGGTCTTCGCCACTGAAGCTTTCTTT. Translating it yields CASSLEGVFATEAFF.

This rearrangement joins TRBV29-1 to TRBJ2-7; D gene unclear. Germline V gene sequence: CDR1 SQVTM, CDR2 ANQGSEA. This CDR3 region has 10 residues. Trimming shortened V by 5 bases and J by 4 bases, and 6 bases separated the two germline ends. For the CDR3, the DNA is TGCAGCGTTTTACAGTACGAGCAGTACTTC. This gives the protein CSVLQYEQYF.

The chain carries TRBV4-1 and TRBJ1-2; D is ambiguous. The germline gives CDR1 MGHRA, CDR2 YSYEKL. This CDR3 has 13 amino acids. V shed 3 bases and J shed 1 base, with 6 bases lying between them. The chain's CDR3 is CASSQPGNYGYTF. The CDR3 bases are TGCGCCAGCAGCCAGCCCGGTAACTATGGCTACACCTTC.

This chain links TRBV27 with TRBJ2-1; TRBD2 matches at 9 bases. The ends lost 2 bases at V and 6 bases at J; junction bases unmatched: 2. CDR3 length: 14 residues. Germline V gene data show CDR1 as MNHEY and CDR2 as SMNVEV (reference sequence). The CDR3 sequence is CASSLAGGPNEQFF. The DNA of the CDR3 is TGTGCCAGCAGTTTAGCGGGAGGGCCCAATGAGCAGTTCTTC.

The V call is TRBV14, the J call TRBJ1-2; D perhaps matches TRBD1 (5 bases). The V and J ends lost 0 bases and 1 base respectively, with 9 bases between them. The CDR3 has 15 amino acids. In germline, CDR1 is SGHDN, CDR2 FVKESK. The CDR3 DNA follows: TGTGCCAGCAGCCAAGATTCCAGGGTTAACTATGGCTACACCTTC. Its translation: CASSQDSRVNYGYTF.

The gene calls are TRBV4-1 and TRBJ2-7; 9 bases align to TRBD1. This CDR3 has 15 amino acids. Germline assignment: CDR1 MGHRA and CDR2 YSYEKL. The V gene end was trimmed by 3 bases and the J gene end by 4 bases; junction bases not matched to a gene: 7. Here the CDR3 reads CASSHQTGGVYEQYF. DNA of the CDR3: TGCGCCAGCAGCCATCAAACAGGGGGCGTTTACGAGCAGTACTTC.